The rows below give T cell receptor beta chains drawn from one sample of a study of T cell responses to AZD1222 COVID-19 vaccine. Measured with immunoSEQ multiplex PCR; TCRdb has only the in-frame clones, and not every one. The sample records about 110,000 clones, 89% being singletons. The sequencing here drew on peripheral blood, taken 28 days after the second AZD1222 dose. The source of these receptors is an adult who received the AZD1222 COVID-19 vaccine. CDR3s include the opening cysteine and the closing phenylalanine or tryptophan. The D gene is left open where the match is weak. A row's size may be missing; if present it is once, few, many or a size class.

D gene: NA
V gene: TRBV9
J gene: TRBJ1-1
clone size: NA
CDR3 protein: CASSPLAGSRNTEAFF
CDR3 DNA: TGTGCCAGCAGCCCCCTTGCGGGGTCTAGGAACACTGAAGCTTTCTTT

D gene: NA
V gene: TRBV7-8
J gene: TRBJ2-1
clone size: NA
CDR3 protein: CASSPLLMGQFF
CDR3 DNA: TGTGCCAGCAGCCCCCTCCTTATGGGGCAGTTCTTC

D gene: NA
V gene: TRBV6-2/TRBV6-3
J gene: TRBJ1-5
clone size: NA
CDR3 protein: CASSPNLQISNQPQHF
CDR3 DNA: TGTGCCAGCAGCCCTAACTTACAAATTAGCAATCAGCCCCAGCATTTT

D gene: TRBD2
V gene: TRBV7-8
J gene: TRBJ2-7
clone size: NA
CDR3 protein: CASSLGLAGIYEQYF
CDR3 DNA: TGTGCCAGCAGCTTAGGTCTAGCGGGAATCTACGAGCAGTACTTC

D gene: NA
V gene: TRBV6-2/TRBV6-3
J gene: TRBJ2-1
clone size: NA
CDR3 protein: CASSLGVAVYNEQFF
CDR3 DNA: TGTGCCAGCAGCCTCGGGGTAGCGGTTTACAATGAGCAGTTCTTC

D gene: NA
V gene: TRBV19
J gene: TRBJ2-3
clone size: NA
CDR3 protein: CACQRGGTDTQYF
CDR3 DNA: TGTGCCTGCCAGAGGGGTGGCACAGATACGCAGTATTTT

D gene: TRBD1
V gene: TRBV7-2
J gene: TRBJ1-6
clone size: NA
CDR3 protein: CASSLRTGNNSPLHF
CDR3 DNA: TGTGCCAGCAGCTTGCGGACAGGGAATAATTCACCCCTCCACTTT

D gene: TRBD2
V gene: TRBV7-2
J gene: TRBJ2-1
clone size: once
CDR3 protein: CASSLATSGILGEQFF
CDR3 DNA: TGTGCCAGCAGCTTAGCGACTAGCGGGATACTTGGTGAGCAGTTCTTC

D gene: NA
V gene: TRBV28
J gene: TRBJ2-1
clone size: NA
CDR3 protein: CASRIDRRFEQFF
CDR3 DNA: TGTGCCAGCAGGATCGACAGGCGTTTTGAGCAGTTCTTC

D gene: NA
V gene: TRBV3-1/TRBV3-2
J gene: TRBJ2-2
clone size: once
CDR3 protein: CASSLPYRGNTGELFF
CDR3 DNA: TGTGCCAGCAGCCTCCCCTATAGGGGAAACACCGGGGAGCTGTTTTTT

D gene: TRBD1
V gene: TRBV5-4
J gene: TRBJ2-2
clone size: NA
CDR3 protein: CASSPGQGTTGELFF
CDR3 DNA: TGTGCCAGCAGCCCTGGACAGGGCACTACCGGGGAGCTGTTTTTT

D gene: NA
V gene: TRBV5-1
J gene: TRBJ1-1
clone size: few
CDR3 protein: CASSRRTETNTEAFF
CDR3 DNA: TGCGCCAGCAGCCGAAGGACGGAAACGAACACTGAAGCTTTCTTT

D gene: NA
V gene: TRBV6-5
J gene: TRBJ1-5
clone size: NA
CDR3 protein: CASRSDRNSNQPQHF
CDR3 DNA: TGTGCCAGCAGGTCCGACAGGAATAGCAATCAGCCCCAGCATTTT

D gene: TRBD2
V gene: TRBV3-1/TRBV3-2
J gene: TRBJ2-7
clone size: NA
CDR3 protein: CATDYGTSGRDYEQYF
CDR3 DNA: TGTGCCACCGATTACGGGACTAGCGGGAGGGACTACGAGCAGTACTTC

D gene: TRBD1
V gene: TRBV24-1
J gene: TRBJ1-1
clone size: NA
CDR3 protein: CATSDLDRGRTFF
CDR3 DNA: TGTGCCACCAGTGACTTAGACAGGGGACGGACTTTCTTT

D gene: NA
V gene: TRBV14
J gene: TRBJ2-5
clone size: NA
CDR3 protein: CASSQDFGPSPWTQYF
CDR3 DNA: TGTGCCAGCAGCCAAGATTTCGGGCCCTCCCCCTGGACCCAGTACTTC

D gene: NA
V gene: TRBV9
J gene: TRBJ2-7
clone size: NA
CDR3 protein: CASSPRQGFSEQYF
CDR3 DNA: TGTGCCAGCAGCCCCCGGCAGGGTTTCTCCGAGCAGTACTTC

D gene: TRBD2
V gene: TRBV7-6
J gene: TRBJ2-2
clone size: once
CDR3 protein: CASSPSGRADGELFF
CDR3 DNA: TGTGCCAGCAGCCCTAGCGGGAGGGCGGACGGGGAGCTGTTTTTT

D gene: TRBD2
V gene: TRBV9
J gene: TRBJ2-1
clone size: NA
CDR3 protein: CASSARLAYYNEQFF
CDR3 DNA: TGTGCCAGCAGCGCCAGACTAGCGTATTACAATGAGCAGTTCTTC

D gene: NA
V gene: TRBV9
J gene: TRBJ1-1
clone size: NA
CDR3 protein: CASSVDVTVNTEAFF
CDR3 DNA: TGTGCCAGCAGCGTAGATGTGACAGTCAACACTGAAGCTTTCTTT

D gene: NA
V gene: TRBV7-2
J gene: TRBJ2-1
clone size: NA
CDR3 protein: CASSSEGGVTYNEQFF
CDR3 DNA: TGTGCCAGCAGCTCCGAGGGCGGGGTGACCTACAATGAGCAGTTCTTC

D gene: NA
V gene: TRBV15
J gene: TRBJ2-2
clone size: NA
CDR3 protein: CATSTGTGELFF
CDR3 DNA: TGTGCCACCAGCACAGGGACCGGGGAGCTGTTTTTT

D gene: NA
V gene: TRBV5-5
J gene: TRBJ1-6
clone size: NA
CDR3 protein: CASSLSSGQDNSPLHF
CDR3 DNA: TGTGCCAGCAGCTTGAGTTCGGGACAAGATAATTCACCCCTCCACTTT

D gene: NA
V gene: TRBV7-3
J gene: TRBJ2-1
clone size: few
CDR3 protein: CASSLLADEQFF
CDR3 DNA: TGTGCCAGCAGCTTATTAGCGGATGAGCAGTTCTTC

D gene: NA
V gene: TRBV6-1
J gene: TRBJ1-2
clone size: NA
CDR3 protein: CASSEATARVDGYTF
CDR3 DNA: TGTGCCAGCAGTGAAGCGACAGCACGAGTTGATGGCTACACCTTC